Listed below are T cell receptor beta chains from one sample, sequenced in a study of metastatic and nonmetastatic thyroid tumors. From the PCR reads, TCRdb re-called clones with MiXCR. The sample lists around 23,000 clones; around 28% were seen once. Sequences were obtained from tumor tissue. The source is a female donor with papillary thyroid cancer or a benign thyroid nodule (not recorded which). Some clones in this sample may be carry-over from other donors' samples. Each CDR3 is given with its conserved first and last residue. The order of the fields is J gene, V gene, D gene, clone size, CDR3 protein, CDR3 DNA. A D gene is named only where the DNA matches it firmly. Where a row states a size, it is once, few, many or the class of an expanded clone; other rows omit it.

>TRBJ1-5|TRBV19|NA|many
CASSIGWGQVTRGNQPQHF
TGTGCCAGTAGTATAGGTTGGGGGCAGGTGACCAGGGGCAATCAGCCCCAGCATTTT
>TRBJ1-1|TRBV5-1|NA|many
CASSRADLTEAFF
TGCGCCAGCAGCCGGGCGGATCTTACTGAAGCTTTCTTT
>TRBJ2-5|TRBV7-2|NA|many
CASSAHEGGETQYF
TGTGCCAGCAGCGCCCACGAGGGGGGTGAGACCCAGTACTTC
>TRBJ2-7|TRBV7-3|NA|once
CASSLEAGPTYEQYF
TGTGCCAGCAGCTTAGAGGCGGGGCCTACCTACGAGCAGTACTTC
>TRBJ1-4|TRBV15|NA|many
CATRTRLNANEKLFF
TGTGCCACCAGGACCCGACTGAATGCTAATGAAAAACTGTTTTTT
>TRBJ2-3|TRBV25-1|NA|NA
CASSILPWTVVTGKTDTQYF
TGTGCCAGCAGTATCCTACCCTGGACAGTGGTTACGGGCAAGACAGATACGCAGTATTTT
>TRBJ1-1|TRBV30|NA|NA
CAWDLGRRYTEAFF
TGTGCCTGGGACCTCGGTCGCCGGTACACTGAAGCTTTCTTT
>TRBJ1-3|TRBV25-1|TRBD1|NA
CASSGDRGRDTIYF
TGTGCCAGCAGTGGGGACAGGGGTCGGGACACCATATATTTT
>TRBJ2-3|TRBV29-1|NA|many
CSVPGTGSTDTQYF
TGCAGCGTTCCGGGGACGGGAAGCACAGATACGCAGTATTTT
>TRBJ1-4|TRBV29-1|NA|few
CSAGKESEKLFF
TGCAGCGCTGGGAAGGAATCTGAAAAACTGTTTTTT
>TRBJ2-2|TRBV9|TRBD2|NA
CASSGLPGGDLFF
TGTGCCAGCAGCGGCCTCCCGGGGGGTGATCTGTTTTTT
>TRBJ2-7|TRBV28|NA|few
CASSTLPTPEQYF
TGTGCCAGCAGTACTTTGCCGACTCCCGAGCAGTACTTC
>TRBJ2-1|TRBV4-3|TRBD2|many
CASSQDYSGGAVEQFF
TGCGCCAGCAGCCAAGATTATAGCGGGGGGGCCGTTGAGCAGTTCTTC
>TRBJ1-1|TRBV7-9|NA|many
CASSFGGHTEAFF
TGTGCCAGCAGCTTTGGGGGGCACACTGAAGCTTTCTTT
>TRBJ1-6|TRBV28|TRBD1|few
CASSFPPRTGGNSPLHF
TGTGCCAGCAGCTTTCCCCCCAGGACAGGGGGTAATTCACCCCTCCACTTT
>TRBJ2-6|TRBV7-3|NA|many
CASSLFGGSGANVLTF
TGTGCCAGCAGCTTATTCGGGGGCAGTGGGGCCAACGTCCTGACTTTC
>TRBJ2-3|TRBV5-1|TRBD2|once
CASSLDSLDSGDVTQYF
TGCGCCAGCAGCTTGGACAGTTTGGATAGCGGGGATGTTACGCAGTATTTT
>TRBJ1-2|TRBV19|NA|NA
CASSALDATNYGYTF
TGTGCCAGTAGTGCCTTAGACGCCACTAACTATGGCTACACCTTC
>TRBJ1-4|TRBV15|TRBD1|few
CATSRDPGQGNEKPFF
TGTGCCACCAGCAGAGATCCGGGACAGGGGAATGAAAAGCCGTTTTTT
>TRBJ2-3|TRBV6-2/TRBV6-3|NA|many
CASSYGRVTDTQYF
TGTGCCAGCAGTTACGGTAGGGTCACAGATACGCAGTATTTT
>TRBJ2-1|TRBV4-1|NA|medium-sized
CASSRVGLRNEQFF
TGCGCCAGCAGCCGGGTGGGGTTAAGGAATGAGCAGTTCTTC
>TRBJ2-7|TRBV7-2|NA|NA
CASSPGLAPYEQYF
TGTGCCAGCAGCCCGGGGCTAGCGCCCTACGAGCAGTACTTC
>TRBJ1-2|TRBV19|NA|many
CASSIDRGALGGYTF
TGTGCCAGTAGTATAGATCGTGGGGCCCTCGGAGGCTACACCTTC
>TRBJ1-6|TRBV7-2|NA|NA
CASSLPGVLSPLHF
TGTGCCAGCAGCTTGCCAGGGGTCCTTTCACCCCTCCACTTT
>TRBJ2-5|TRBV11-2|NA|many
CASSISGTQYF
TGTGCCAGCAGCATCAGCGGGACCCAGTACTTC
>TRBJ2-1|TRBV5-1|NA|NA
CASSFGLNERFF
TGCGCCAGCAGCTTCGGATTGAATGAGCGGTTCTTC
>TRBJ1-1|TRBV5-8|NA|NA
CASLNRVFTEVFF
TGTGCCAGTCTAAACAGGGTTTTCACTGAAGTTTTCTTT
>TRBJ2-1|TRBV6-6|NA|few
CASSYSGPSGIYNEQFF
TGTGCCAGCAGTTACTCCGGTCCATCTGGGATATACAATGAGCAGTTCTTC
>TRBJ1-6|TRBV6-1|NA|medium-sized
CASSPGTTNSPLHF
TGTGCCAGCAGCCCCGGGACGACGAATTCACCCCTCCACTTT
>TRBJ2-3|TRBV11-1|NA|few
CASSYQELGGGGDTQYF
TGTGCCAGCAGCTACCAGGAACTAGGTGGAGGTGGAGATACGCAGTATTTT
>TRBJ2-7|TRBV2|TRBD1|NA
CASSGTAVSYEQYF
TGTGCCAGCAGCGGGACAGCCGTATCCTACGAGCAGTACTTC
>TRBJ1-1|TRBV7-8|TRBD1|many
CASSLSSGTGGSEAFF
TGTGCCAGCAGCTTAAGCTCCGGGACAGGGGGTTCTGAAGCTTTCTTT
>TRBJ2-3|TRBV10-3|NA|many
CAISESIFWPTDTQYF
TGTGCCATCAGTGAGTCGATTTTCTGGCCCACAGATACGCAGTATTTT
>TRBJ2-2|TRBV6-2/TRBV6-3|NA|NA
CASSYFQGTGELFF
TGTGCCAGCAGTTACTTCCAGGGGACCGGGGAGCTGTTTTTT
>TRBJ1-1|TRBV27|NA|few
CASIPNTGYTEAFF
TGTGCCAGCATTCCCAATACAGGGTACACTGAAGCTTTCTTT
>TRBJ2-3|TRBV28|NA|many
CATKPWNTDTQYF
TGTGCCACCAAACCATGGAACACAGATACGCAGTATTTT
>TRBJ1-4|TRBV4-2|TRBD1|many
CASSQERGQGEKLFF
TGTGCCAGCAGCCAAGAGAGGGGGCAAGGTGAAAAACTGTTTTTT
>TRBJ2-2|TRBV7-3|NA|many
CASSFASGSGELFF
TGTGCCAGCAGCTTCGCAAGCGGCTCCGGGGAGCTGTTTTTT
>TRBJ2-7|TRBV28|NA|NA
CASTPSRAGKGYEQYF
TGTGCCAGCACTCCAAGCCGGGCAGGGAAGGGCTACGAGCAGTACTTC
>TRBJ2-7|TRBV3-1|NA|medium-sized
CASSQNIYEQYF
TGTGCCAGCAGCCAAAACATCTACGAGCAGTACTTC
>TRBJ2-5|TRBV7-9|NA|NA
CASSSPCIGETQYF
TGTGCCAGCAGCTCCCCGTGTATCGGTGAGACCCAGTACTTC
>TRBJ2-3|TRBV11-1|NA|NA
CASSSEGRRTDTQYF
TGTGCCAGCAGCTCGGAGGGCCGGCGCACAGATACGCAGTATTTT
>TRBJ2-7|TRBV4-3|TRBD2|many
CASSQATGGAYEQYF
TGCGCCAGCAGCCAAGCCACTGGGGGGGCCTACGAGCAGTACTTC
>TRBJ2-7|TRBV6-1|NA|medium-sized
CASSELSGTYEQYF
TGTGCCAGCAGTGAATTAAGCGGTACCTACGAGCAGTACTTC
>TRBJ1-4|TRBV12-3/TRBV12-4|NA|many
CASSFSQGTQKLFF
TGTGCCAGCAGTTTTAGCCAAGGGACGCAAAAACTGTTTTTT
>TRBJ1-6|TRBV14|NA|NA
CASSPAGYSPLHF
TGTGCCAGCAGCCCTGCTGGCTATTCACCCCTCCACTTT
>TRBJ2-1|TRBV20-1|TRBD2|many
CSATGLADYNEQFF
TGCAGTGCAACGGGACTAGCGGATTACAATGAGCAGTTCTTC
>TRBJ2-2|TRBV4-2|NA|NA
CSISQDTGTGELFF
TGTTCCATCAGCCAAGATACGGGCACCGGGGAGCTGTTTTTT
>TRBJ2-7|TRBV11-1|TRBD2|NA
CASISGLAGAPLVEQYF
TGTGCCAGCATCTCGGGACTAGCGGGGGCCCCCCTTGTCGAGCAGTACTTC
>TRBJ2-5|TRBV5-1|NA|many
CASSLGRVQETQYF
TGCGCCAGCAGCCTGGGCAGGGTCCAAGAGACCCAGTACTTC
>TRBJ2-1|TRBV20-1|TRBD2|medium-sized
CSVLRAGGPNNEQFF
TGCAGTGTCCTAAGAGCGGGGGGGCCAAACAATGAGCAGTTCTTC
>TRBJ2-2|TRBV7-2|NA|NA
CASSLGGSTGELFF
TGTGCCAGCAGCTTAGGCGGCAGCACCGGGGAGCTGTTTTTT
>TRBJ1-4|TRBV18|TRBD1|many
CASSPTGQGYEKLFF
TGTGCCAGCTCACCGACGGGACAGGGTTATGAAAAACTGTTTTTT
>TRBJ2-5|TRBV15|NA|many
CATSRDRRETQYF
TGTGCCACCAGCAGAGATCGGAGGGAGACCCAGTACTTC